The 23 T cell receptor beta chains listed next were all sequenced from one sample in a study of molecular identifiers for immune sequencing clone quantification. TCRdb reprocessed the PCR reads via MiXCR and lists one record per CDR3 protein. The sample shows about 630,000 distinct CDR3 sequences, over 25% of them seen only once. Material: naive CD8+ T cells from blood, with Jurkat cell RNA spiked in. Indicated subset: FACS-sorted CD8+CD4-CCR7+CD45RA+ naive T cells. Every receptor here comes from a human donor in good health. Some libraries in this study had Jurkat cell RNA spiked in.

The CDR3 is CASSLTSGVSTDTQYF. The CDR3 nucleotides are TGTGCCAGCAGCCTCACAAGCGGGGTTAGCACAGATACGCAGTATTTT. The J gene is TRBJ2-3, the V gene TRBV4-2, with 7 bases lining up with TRBD2. The CDR3 has 16 residues. Germline lookup yields CDR1 LGHNA and CDR2 YNFKEQ. With 4 bases clipped from V and 0 bases from J, the junction kept 7 bases outside the gene matches.

V is TRBV20-1 and J is TRBJ1-2; D is undetermined. The CDR3 runs 13 residues. V was pared by 5 bases and J by 0 bases, with 10 bases between. Germline lookup yields CDR1 DFQATT and CDR2 SNEGSKA (reference sequence). This CDR3 reads CSAGLGTNYGYTF. Written as DNA, the CDR3 is TGCAGTGCTGGCTTGGGGACTAACTATGGCTACACCTTC.

The sample holds many counts of this clonotype. This chain joins TRBV20-1 and TRBJ2-7; perhaps D is TRBD1 or TRBD2 (6 bases each). V was clipped by 0 bases and J by 5 bases, with 20 bases between them. CDR1 is DFQATT and CDR2 is SNEGSKA in the germline V gene (reference sequence). The CDR3 has 16 residues. The CDR3 DNA reads TGCAGTGCTAGAGATCAGTTTGGCAGGGGCGGGGACGAGCAGTACTTC. This encodes CSARDQFGRGGDEQYF.

The rearrangement joins TRBV6-5 to TRBJ2-6, with TRBD1 matching over 9 bases. In germline, CDR1 is MNHEY, CDR2 SVGAGI. Trimming cost V 0 bases and J 1 base; bases outside gene matches: 7. This CDR3 has 19 residues. CDR3 amino acids: CASSYSNRDRVSGANVLTF. DNA for the CDR3: TGTGCCAGCAGTTACTCGAACCGGGACAGGGTATCTGGGGCCAACGTCCTGACTTTC.

About this clonotype itself: No conserved phenylalanine or tryptophan ends this CDR3, so it is likely a read error. The rearrangement links TRBV30 to TRBJ1-5; D ambiguous. The CDR3 length is 14 residues. Trimming removed 0 bases from V and 4 bases from J, with 10 bases in between. Germline V gene data show CDR1 as GTSNPN and CDR2 as SVGIG (reference sequence). CDR3 sequence reads: CAWSVDIRNQPQHL. CDR3 coding DNA: TGTGCCTGGAGTGTAGACATCAGAAATCAGCCCCAGCATTTA.

Of note for this clonotype: This may arise from a read error, as a much more abundant clone is one base away. The chain is built from TRBV4-1 and TRBJ1-1; possible D gene TRBD1, 5 bases. The length of the CDR3 is 15 residues. Germline-derived CDR1 and CDR2 are MGHRA and YSYEKL. Trimming cost V 3 bases and J 3 bases, with 14 bases left between them. The CDR3 DNA is TGCGCCAGCAGCCACGAGGCAGGGAGGGACACTGAAGCTTTCTTT. Translation: CASSHEAGRDTEAFF.

Concerning this clonotype itself: This may arise from a read error, as a much more abundant clone is one base away. The rearrangement joins TRBV4-1 to TRBJ1-4; D is unclear. CDR1 and CDR2 from the germline V gene are MGHRA and YSYEKL. The CDR3 sequence is 13 residues long. With 4 bases removed from V and 11 bases from J, the gap between germline ends came to 14 bases. The DNA of the CDR3 is TGCGCCAGCAGCCTAGAGGGAGCCGGGAAACTGTTTTTT. Translated, it gives CASSLEGAGKLFF.

This clonotype was seen many times. The gene calls are TRBV5-6 and TRBJ2-1; a possible D gene is TRBD2 (5 bases). Germline V lookup: CDR1 SGHDT, CDR2 YYEEEE. The CDR3 loop spans 11 amino acids. V lost 6 bases and J lost 9, with 10 bases in between. This CDR3 reads CASTDYFEQFF. CDR3 coding DNA: TGTGCCAGCACCGACTATTTTGAGCAGTTCTTC.

J is TRBJ1-3 and V is TRBV28; tentatively, D is TRBD1 (5 bases). Germline assignment: CDR1 MDHEN and CDR2 SYDVKM. This CDR3 has 16 amino acids. V was clipped by 1 base and J by 2 bases, with 12 bases between them. The CDR3 reads CASSLFSGGAGNTIYF. CDR3 DNA sequence: TGTGCCAGCAGTTTATTTAGCGGGGGAGCTGGAAACACCATATATTTT.

A few counts support this clonotype. This rearrangement joins TRBV27 to TRBJ1-5, with D tentatively TRBD1 (5 bases). V dropped 3 bases and J dropped 6 bases, with 12 bases sitting between them. This CDR3 is built from 14 residues. The germline gives CDR1 MNHEY, CDR2 SMNVEV (reference sequence). The CDR3 region is CASSFLGEGQPQHF. CDR3 nucleotide sequence: TGTGCCAGCAGTTTTTTAGGGGAGGGTCAGCCCCAGCATTTT.

V is TRBV12-3 or TRBV12-4 and J is TRBJ2-7; TRBD2 matches 12 bases. This CDR3 spans 14 amino acids. V was clipped by 6 bases and J by 12 bases; unmatched bases: 12. This CDR3 reads CASRGTSGSRGLYF. The CDR3, as DNA: TGTGCCAGCAGGGGGACTAGCGGGTCAAGGGGTCTGTACTTC.

Ten or more counts support this clonotype. The chain is built from TRBV12-3 or TRBV12-4 and TRBJ1-6; D not resolved. V shed 5 bases and J shed 6 bases, with 11 bases lying between them. CDR3 length equals 14 residues. The CDR3 spells CASSTWMANSPLHF. CDR3 nucleotides: TGTGCCAGCAGTACCTGGATGGCTAATTCACCCCTCCACTTT.

In its sample, this clonotype was seen a few times. This may arise from a read error, as a much more abundant clone is one base away. The V gene is TRBV12-3 or TRBV12-4, the J gene TRBJ1-5, with 9 bases lining up with TRBD1. The CDR3 is 13 amino acids. DNA for the CDR3: TGTACCAGCACACAGGGGGCTGGGCAGCCCCAGCATTTT. It translates to CTSTQGAGQPQHF.

V gene TRBV29-1 combines with J gene TRBJ2-1; a possible D gene is TRBD2 (5 bases). V was pared by 1 base and J by 8 bases, with 15 bases between. The CDR3 contains 14 residues. Germline V gives CDR1 SQVTM, CDR2 ANQGSEA. The CDR3 DNA sequence: TGCAGCGTTGAAGGGCTAGTTTATAGCGATGAGCAGTTCTTC. This encodes CSVEGLVYSDEQFF.

This clonotype was counted many times. This rearrangement joins TRBV5-1 to TRBJ1-1; D ambiguous. The V gene lost 6 bases and the J gene lost 2 bases, with 11 bases spanning the gap. CDR3 length: 13 residues. The germline CDR1 and CDR2 sequences are SGHRS and YFSETQ. The DNA for the CDR3 is TGCGCCAGCACGGAGGGCTATAACACTGAAGCTTTCTTT. Translating gives CASTEGYNTEAFF.

The chain carries TRBV4-3 and TRBJ2-7; D gene unclear. CDR1 is LGHNA, CDR2 YSLEER, per germline. The CDR3 has 13 residues. With 4 bases removed from V and 6 bases from J, the gap between germline ends came to 13 bases. CDR3 sequence (DNA): TGCGCCAGCAGCCCCCGGGCCTTGGGCGAGCAGTACTTC. Amino acid sequence: CASSPRALGEQYF.

This clonotype was observed at least ten times. The rearrangement uses TRBV13 and TRBJ1-1, with D possibly TRBD1 on 5 matching bases. The CDR3 is made up of 12 amino acids. Trimming removed 3 bases at V and 8 bases at J, with 10 bases between. Germline values: CDR1 PRHDT, CDR2 FYEKMQ (reference sequence). CDR3 in DNA: TGTGCCAGCAGCTTCTTAGGACAAGAAGCTTTCTTT. It yields the protein CASSFLGQEAFF.

The rearrangement links TRBV3-2 to TRBJ1-1. TRBV3-2 is a pseudogene locus. CDR3 length: 13 amino acids. The CDR3 is CASSQRGDTEAFF. Here the CDR3 DNA reads TGTGCCAGCAGCCAACGTGGTGACACTGAAGCTTTCTTT.

On this clonotype itself: A clone one base away is much larger, so this may be a read error. This sequence joins TRBV4-1 and TRBJ2-5; D gene unclear. The V gene lost 1 base and the J gene lost 7 bases, with 13 bases spanning the gap. From germline, CDR1 is MGHRA and CDR2 YSYEKL. CDR3 length: 14 amino acids. The CDR3: CASSQAMGSGTQYF. The DNA for the CDR3 is TGCGCCAGCAGCCAAGCCATGGGGTCGGGGACCCAGTACTTC.

This clonotype was observed at least ten times. This rearrangement joins TRBV7-9 to TRBJ2-3; 9 positions agree with TRBD2. From germline, CDR1 is SEHNR and CDR2 FQNEAQ (reference sequence). This CDR3 has 15 residues. The V and J ends lost 3 bases and 5 bases, in that order; junction bases with no gene match: 6. Here the CDR3 DNA reads TGTGCCAGCAGCTTTCTAGCGGGAAGGGGAGATACGCAGTATTTT. This sequence encodes CASSFLAGRGDTQYF.

This clonotype was counted at least ten times. The gene calls are TRBV10-2 and TRBJ2-3; TRBD1 matches 9 bases. This CDR3 region has 15 residues. Unmatched junction bases numbered 8, after V lost 4 bases and J lost 6 bases. CDR1 is WSHSY and CDR2 is SAAADI in the germline V gene. CDR3 coding DNA: TGCGCCAGCAGTGTGGGGACAGGGAGAGCGGATACGCAGTATTTT. Protein: CASSVGTGRADTQYF.

There are many counts of this clonotype. The V call is TRBV27, the J call TRBJ2-7; TRBD2 matches at 10 bases. The CDR3 runs 16 residues. V shed 4 bases and J 5 bases; nucleotides not matched to a gene: 11. The germline V gene has CDR1 MNHEY and CDR2 SMNVEV (reference sequence). The CDR3 sequence: CASSWLAGDLPDEQYF. CDR3 sequence (DNA): TGTGCCAGCAGTTGGCTAGCGGGAGATCTGCCCGACGAGCAGTACTTC.

This clonotype was seen ten or more times. This CDR3 reads CASSPTTGAYEQYF. DNA for the CDR3: TGTGCCAGCAGCCCAACCACAGGGGCCTACGAGCAGTACTTC. The V call is TRBV4-2, the J call TRBJ2-7; 7 bases are shared with TRBD1. In germline, CDR1 is LGHNA, CDR2 YNFKEQ. CDR3 length: 14 residues. The V gene end was trimmed by 4 bases and the J gene end by 2 bases; junction bases not matched to a gene: 5.